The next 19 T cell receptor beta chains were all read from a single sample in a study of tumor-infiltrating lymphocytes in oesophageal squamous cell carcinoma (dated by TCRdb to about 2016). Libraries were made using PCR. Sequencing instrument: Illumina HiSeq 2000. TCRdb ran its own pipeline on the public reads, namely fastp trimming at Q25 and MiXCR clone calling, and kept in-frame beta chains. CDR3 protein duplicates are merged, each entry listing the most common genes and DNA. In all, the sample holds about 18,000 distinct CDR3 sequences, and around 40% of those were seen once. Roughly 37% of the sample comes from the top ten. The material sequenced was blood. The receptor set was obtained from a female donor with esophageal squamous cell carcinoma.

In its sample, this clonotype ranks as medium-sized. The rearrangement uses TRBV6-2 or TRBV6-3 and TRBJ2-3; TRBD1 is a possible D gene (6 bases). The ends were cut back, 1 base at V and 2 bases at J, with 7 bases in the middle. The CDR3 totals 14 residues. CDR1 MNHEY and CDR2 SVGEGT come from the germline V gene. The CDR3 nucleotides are TGTGCCAGCAGTTACTACAGGGCCACAGATACGCAGTATTTT. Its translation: CASSYYRATDTQYF.

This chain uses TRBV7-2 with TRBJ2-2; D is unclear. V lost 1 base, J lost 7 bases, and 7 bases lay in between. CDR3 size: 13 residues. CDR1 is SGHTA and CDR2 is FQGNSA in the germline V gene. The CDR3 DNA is TGTGCCAGCAGCTTAGTGGCGATCGGGGAGCTGTTTTTT. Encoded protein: CASSLVAIGELFF.

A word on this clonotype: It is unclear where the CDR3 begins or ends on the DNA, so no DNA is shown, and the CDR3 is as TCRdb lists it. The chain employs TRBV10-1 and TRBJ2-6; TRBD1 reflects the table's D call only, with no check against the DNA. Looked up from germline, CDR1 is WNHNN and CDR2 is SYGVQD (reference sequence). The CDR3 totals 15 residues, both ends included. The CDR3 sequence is CASSSDGTGGYTFGF.

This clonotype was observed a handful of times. CDR3 region: CASSQDRGEQYF. The CDR3 bases are TGTGCCAGCTCACAAGACCGAGGGGAGCAGTACTTC. The rearrangement uses TRBV18 and TRBJ2-4; D tentatively fits TRBD1 or TRBD2 (5 bases each). Germline V gene lookup returns CDR1 KGHSH and CDR2 LQKENI. V was trimmed by 4 bases and J by 13 bases, leaving 14 bases between them. The CDR3 sequence is 12 residues long. The complete variable domain, with remaining parts taken from reference TRBV18 and TRBJ2-4, reads NAGVMQNPRHLVRRRGQEARLRCSPMKGHSHVYWYRQLPEEGLKFMVYLQKENIIDESGMPKERFSAEFPKEGPSILRIQQVVRGDSAAYFCASSQDRGEQYFGAGTRLSVL.

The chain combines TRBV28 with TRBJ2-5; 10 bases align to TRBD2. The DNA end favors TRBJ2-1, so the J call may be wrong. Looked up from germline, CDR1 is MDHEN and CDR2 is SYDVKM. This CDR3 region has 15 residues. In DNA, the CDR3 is TGTGCCAGCAGTACCCTAGCGGGAGCACACAATGAGCAGTTCTTC. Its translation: CASSTLAGAHNEQFF.

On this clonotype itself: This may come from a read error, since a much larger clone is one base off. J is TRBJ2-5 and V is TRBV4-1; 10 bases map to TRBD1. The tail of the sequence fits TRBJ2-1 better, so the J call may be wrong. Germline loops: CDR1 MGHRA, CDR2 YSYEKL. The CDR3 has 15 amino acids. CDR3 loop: CASSQGGQGIYEQFF. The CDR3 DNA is TGCGCCAGCAGCCAAGGGGGACAGGGGATCTACGAGCAGTTCTTC.

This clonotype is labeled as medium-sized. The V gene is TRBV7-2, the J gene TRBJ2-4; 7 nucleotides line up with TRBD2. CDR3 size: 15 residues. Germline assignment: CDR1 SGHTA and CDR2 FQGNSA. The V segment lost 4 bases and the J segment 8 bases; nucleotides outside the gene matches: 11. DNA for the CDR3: TGTGCCAGCAGCTCACGACTAGCCCGGGGGGACATTCAGTACTTC. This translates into CASSSRLARGDIQYF.

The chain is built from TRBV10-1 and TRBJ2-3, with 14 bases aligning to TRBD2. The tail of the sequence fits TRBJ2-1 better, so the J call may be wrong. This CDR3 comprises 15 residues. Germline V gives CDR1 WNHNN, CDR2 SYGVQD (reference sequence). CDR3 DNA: TGCGCCAGCAGCAGCGGGACTAGCGGGAGAGGTGAGCAGTTCTTC. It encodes CASSSGTSGRGEQFF.

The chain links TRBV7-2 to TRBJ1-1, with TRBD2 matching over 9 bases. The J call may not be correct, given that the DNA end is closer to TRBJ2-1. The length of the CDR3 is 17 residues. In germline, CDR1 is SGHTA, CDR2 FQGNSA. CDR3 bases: TGTGCCAGCAGCTTAGTCTCTAGCGGGATCTCCTACAATGAGCAGTTCTTC. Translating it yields CASSLVSSGISYNEQFF.

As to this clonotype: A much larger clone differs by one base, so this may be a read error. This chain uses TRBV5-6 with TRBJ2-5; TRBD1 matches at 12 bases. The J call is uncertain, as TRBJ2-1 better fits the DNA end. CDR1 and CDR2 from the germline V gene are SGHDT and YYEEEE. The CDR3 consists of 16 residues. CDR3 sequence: CASSLFMGQGAYEQFF. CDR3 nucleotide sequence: TGTGCCAGCAGCCTGTTTATGGGACAGGGGGCCTACGAGCAGTTCTTC.

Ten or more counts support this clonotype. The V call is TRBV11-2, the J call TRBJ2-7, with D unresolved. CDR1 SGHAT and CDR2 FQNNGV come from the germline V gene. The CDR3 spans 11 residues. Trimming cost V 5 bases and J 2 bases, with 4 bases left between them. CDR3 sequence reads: CASSITYEQYF. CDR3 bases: TGTGCCAGCAGCATTACCTACGAGCAGTACTTC.

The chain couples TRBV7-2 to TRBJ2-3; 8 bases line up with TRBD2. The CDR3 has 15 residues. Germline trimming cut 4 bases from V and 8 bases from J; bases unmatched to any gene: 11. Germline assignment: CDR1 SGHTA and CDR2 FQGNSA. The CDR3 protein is CASSSTSGPQGTQYF. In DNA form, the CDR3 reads TGTGCCAGCAGCTCCACTAGCGGACCTCAGGGTACGCAGTATTTT.

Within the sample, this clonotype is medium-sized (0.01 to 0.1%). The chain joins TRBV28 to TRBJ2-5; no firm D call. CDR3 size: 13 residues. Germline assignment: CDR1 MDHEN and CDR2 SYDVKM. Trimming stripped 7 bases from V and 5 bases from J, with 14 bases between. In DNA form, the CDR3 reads TGTGCCAGCAACAGCGTCTTATCGGAGACCCAGTACTTC. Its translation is CASNSVLSETQYF.

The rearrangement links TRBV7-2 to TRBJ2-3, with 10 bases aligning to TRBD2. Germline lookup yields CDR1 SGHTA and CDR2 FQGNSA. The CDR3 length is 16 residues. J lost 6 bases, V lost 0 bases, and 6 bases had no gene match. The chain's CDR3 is CASSLATSGRADTQYF. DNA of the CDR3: TGTGCCAGCAGCTTAGCGACCAGCGGGAGGGCCGATACGCAGTATTTT. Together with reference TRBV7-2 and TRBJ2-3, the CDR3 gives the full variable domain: GAGVSQSPSNKVTEKGKDVELRCDPISGHTALYWYRQSLGQGLEFLIYFQGNSAPDKSGLPSDRFSAERTGGSVSTLTIQRTQQEDSAVYLCASSLATSGRADTQYFGPGTRLTVL.

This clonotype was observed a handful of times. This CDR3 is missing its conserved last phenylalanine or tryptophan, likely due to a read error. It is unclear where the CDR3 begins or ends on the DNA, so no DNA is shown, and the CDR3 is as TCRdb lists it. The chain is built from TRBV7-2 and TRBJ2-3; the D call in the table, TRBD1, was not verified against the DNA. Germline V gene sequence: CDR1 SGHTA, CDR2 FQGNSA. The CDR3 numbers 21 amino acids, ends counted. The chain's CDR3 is CASSLWWKGQGNTAMATPSVR.

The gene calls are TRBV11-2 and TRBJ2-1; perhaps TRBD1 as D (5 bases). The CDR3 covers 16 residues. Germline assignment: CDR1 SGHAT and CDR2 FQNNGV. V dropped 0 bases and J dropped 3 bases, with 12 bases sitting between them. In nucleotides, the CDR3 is TGTGCCAGCAGCTTAGACAGGGTTTTGGACTACAATGAGCAGTTCTTC. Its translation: CASSLDRVLDYNEQFF. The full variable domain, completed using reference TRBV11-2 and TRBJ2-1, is EAGVAQSPRYKIIEKRQSVAFWCNPISGHATLYWYQQILGQGPKLLIQFQNNGVVDDSQLPKDRFSAERLKGVDSTLKIQPAKLEDSAVYLCASSLDRVLDYNEQFFGPGTRLTVL.

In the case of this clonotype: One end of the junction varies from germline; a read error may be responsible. The CDR3 DNA follows: TGCAGCGTACGGACTAGCGGGAGCTACGAGCAGTACTTT. Encoded protein: CSVRTSGSYEQYF. J is TRBJ1-6 and V is TRBV29-1; D is ambiguous. The CDR3 length is 13 residues. CDR1 is SQVTM, CDR2 ANQGSEA, per germline.

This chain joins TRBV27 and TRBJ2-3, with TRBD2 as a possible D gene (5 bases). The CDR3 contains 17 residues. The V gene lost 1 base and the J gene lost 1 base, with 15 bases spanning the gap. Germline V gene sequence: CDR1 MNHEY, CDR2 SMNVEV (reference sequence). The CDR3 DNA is TGTGCCAGCAGTTTATACCCCACGGGATTTGGCACAGATACGCAGTATTTT. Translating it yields CASSLYPTGFGTDTQYF.

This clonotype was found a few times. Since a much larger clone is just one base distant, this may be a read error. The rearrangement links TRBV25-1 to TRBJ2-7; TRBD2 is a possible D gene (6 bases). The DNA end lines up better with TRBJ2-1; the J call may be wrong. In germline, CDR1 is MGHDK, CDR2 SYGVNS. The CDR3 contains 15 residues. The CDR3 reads CASSGGVALRYEQFF. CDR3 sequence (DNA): TGTGCCAGCAGTGGGGGGGTGGCTCTACGCTACGAGCAGTTCTTC.